This TCR beta chain was sequenced in a study of T-cell memory formation after mild COVID-19. Study-wide points: Cross-reactive memory apparently joined, as some responding clones appeared in pre-infection memory. CD4+ clones that contracted lay mainly in CM and EM; CD8+ ones lay in EMRA.

Amplification by 5'RACE using constant-segment primers produced TCR alpha and TCR beta cDNA libraries that carried sample barcodes and UMIs. TCRdb re-called the 5' RACE reads through MiXCR, storing one row per CDR3 protein. The data hold approximately 200,000 distinct CDR3 sequences, with approximately 16% observed a single time. CDR1 is SGHRS, CDR2 YFSETQ, per germline. Unmatched junction bases numbered 9, after V lost 4 bases and J lost 6 bases. This CDR3 comprises 15 residues. Regarding this clonotype: Its antigen remains unidentified.

Material for sequencing was PBMCs or a T cell subset sorted from them (not recorded which). This clonotype originated in an adult woman who had mild COVID-19 (a few samples of this study predate the infection). Cell type and time point are not known. This chain links TRBV5-1 with TRBJ2-7; 11 nucleotides match TRBD1. Here the CDR3 DNA reads TGCGCCAGCAGCGGCCGGGGACAGGGGGTCTCCGAGCAGTACTTC. Its protein product is CASSGRGQGVSEQYF.